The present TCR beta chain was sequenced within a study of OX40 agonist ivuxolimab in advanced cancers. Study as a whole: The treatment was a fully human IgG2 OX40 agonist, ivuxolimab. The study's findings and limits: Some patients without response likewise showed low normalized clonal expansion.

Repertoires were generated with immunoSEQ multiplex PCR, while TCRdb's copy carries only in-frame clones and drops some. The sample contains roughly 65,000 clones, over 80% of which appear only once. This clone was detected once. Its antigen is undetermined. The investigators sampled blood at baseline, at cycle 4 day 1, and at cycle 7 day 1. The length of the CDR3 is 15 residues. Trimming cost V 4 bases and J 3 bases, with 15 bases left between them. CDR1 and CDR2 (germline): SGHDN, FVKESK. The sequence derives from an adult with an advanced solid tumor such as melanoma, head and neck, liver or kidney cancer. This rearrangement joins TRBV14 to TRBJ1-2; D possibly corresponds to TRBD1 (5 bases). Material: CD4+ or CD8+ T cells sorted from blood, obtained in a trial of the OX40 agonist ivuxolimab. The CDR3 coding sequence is TGTGCCAGCAGCCCTACCTTGACGGGGGACTATGGCTACACCTTC. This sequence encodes CASSPTLTGDYGYTF.